This T cell receptor (beta chain) is from a study of response to subunit inactivated influenza vaccine. Study-wide results and caveats: Each seasonal influenza vaccination recruits few new T cells, the authors suggested.

Trimming shortened V by 6 bases and J by 4 bases, and 13 bases separated the two germline ends. Germline V gives CDR1 SQVTM, CDR2 ANQGSEA. The CDR3 is made up of 12 amino acids. As concerns this clonotype: What it binds is unknown.

TCRdb re-derived calls from the RT-PCR reads in MiXCR, one entry per CDR3 protein. The data hold roughly 650,000 distinct CDR3 sequences, with roughly 15% observed a single time. The rearrangement joins TRBV29-1 to TRBJ2-7, with D perhaps matching TRBD2 (5 bases). This sequence originates from a middle-aged man who received an inactivated influenza vaccine. This sample comprised PBMCs from blood, obtained 14 to 15 days before vaccination. For the CDR3, the DNA is TGCAGCGTACGGACTTTTAATTACGAGCAGTACTTC. Its protein product is CSVRTFNYEQYF.